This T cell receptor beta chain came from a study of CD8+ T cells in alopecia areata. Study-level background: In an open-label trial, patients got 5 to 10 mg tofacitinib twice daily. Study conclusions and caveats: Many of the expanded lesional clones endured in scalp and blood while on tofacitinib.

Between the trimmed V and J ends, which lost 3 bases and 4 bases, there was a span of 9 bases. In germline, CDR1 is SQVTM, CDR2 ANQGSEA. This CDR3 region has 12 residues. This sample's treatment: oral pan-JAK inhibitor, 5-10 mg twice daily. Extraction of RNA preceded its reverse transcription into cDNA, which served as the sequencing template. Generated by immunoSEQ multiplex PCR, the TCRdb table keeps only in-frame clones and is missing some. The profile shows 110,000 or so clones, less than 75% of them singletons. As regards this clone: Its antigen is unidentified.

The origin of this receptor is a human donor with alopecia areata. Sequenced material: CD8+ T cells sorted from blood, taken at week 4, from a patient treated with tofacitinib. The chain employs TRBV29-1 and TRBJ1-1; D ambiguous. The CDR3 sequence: CSVDGQSTEAFF. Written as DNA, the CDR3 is TGCAGCGTTGACGGGCAGAGCACTGAAGCTTTCTTT.